The 24 T cell receptor beta chains given below trace back to one sample, sequenced in a study of blood T cell repertoires in COVID-19. The method was immunoSEQ multiplex PCR; TCRdb's version includes in-frame clones alone and lacks a portion of them. The data contain under 250,000 clones, 84% of them seen just once; the ten biggest clones take up roughly 2.3%. The sequenced sample consisted of peripheral blood. These receptors came from a woman aged 55-69 years with acute or convalescent COVID-19.

This chain links TRBV3-1 (or the pseudogene TRBV3-2) with TRBJ1-3; D call uncertain. Trimming stripped 4 bases from V and 2 bases from J, with 6 bases between. CDR1 and CDR2 from the germline V gene are LGHDT and YNNKEL (reference sequence). The CDR3 is made up of 13 amino acids. CDR3 loop: CASSRVTGNTIYF. The DNA of the CDR3 is TGTGCCAGCAGCCGCGTGACTGGAAACACCATATATTTT.

The genes are TRBV7-2 and TRBJ2-3, with a tentative D call TRBD2 (5 bases). Germline V gene data show CDR1 as SGHTA and CDR2 as FQGNSA. This CDR3 contains 11 residues. Trimming pared 5 bases from V and 7 bases from J, leaving 7 bases between. CDR3 sequence (DNA): TGTGCCAGCAGCGGAGGATATACGCAGTATTTT. This sequence encodes CASSGGYTQYF.

CDR3 sequence reads: CASSYRGIETQYF. CDR3 bases: TGTGCCAGCAGCTACAGGGGAATAGAGACCCAGTACTTC. The chain couples TRBV3-1 (or the pseudogene TRBV3-2) to TRBJ2-5; 7 bases agree with TRBD1. Germline CDR1 and CDR2: LGHDT and YNNKEL (reference sequence). Unmatched junction bases numbered 4, after V lost 5 bases and J lost 4 bases. The CDR3 consists of 13 residues.

The J gene is TRBJ1-1, the V gene TRBV6-1, with D perhaps matching TRBD1 (6 bases). Deletions cut 3 bases from V and 5 bases from J, with 16 bases between. Germline CDR1 is MNHNS and CDR2 is SASEGT. The CDR3 runs to 15 residues. Here the CDR3 reads CASSEGPSTGTEAFF. CDR3 bases: TGTGCCAGCAGTGAGGGACCCTCCACAGGGACTGAAGCTTTCTTT.

The rearrangement joins TRBV3-1 (or the pseudogene TRBV3-2) to TRBJ1-6; 8 bases line up with TRBD1. The CDR3 runs 14 residues. V gave up 4 bases and J gave up 6 bases; unmatched junction bases: 2. The germline V gene encodes CDR1 LGHDT and CDR2 YNNKEL (reference sequence). Written as DNA, the CDR3 is TGTGCCAGCAGCCCCGGACAGGGTAATTCACCCCTCCACTTT. This gives the protein CASSPGQGNSPLHF.

V gene TRBV3-1 (or the pseudogene TRBV3-2) combines with J gene TRBJ1-6; no firm D call. V shed 6 bases and J shed 7 bases, with 16 bases lying between them. Germline assignment: CDR1 LGHDT and CDR2 YNNKEL (reference sequence). The CDR3 has 15 amino acids. The DNA of the CDR3 is TGTGCCAGCAGAACAACGACTCAGACGAATTCACCCCTCCACTTT. This sequence encodes CASRTTTQTNSPLHF.

The V and J genes are TRBV24-1 and TRBJ1-2; 7 bases agree with TRBD1. This CDR3 has 15 amino acids. Unmatched junction bases numbered 9, after V lost 2 bases and J lost 7 bases. Germline V gene sequence: CDR1 KGHDR, CDR2 SFDVKD. The CDR3 DNA follows: TGTGCCACCAGTGATTCCACGACAGGGTTCGGTGGCTACACCTTC. Translated: CATSDSTTGFGGYTF.

The chain couples TRBV21-1 to TRBJ2-7; the table's D call TRBD2 went unverified against the DNA. TRBV21-1 is assigned pseudogene status. The CDR3 totals 13 residues. The CDR3 nucleotides read TGTGCCAGCAGTAGGACAGGACTAGCTGGGCAGTACTTC. It is translated as CASSRTGLAGQYF.

This chain uses TRBV2 with TRBJ2-7; D perhaps matches TRBD2 (6 bases). Germline V gene data show CDR1 as SNHLY and CDR2 as FYNNEI. The CDR3 is 15 residues long. V was shortened by 2 bases and J by 4 bases, with 15 bases between the two germline ends. The CDR3 is CASSETGGSLYEQYF. The CDR3 DNA reads TGTGCCAGCAGTGAAACCGGGGGATCCCTTTACGAGCAGTACTTC.

This chain joins TRBV6-2 or TRBV6-3 and TRBJ2-5; D uncertain. Germline values: CDR1 MNHEY, CDR2 SVGEGT. V was trimmed by 4 bases and J by 2 bases, leaving 11 bases between them. This CDR3 is built from 14 residues. The CDR3 DNA reads as TGTGCCAGCAGTTCGGCTGCGGTTCAAGAGACCCAGTACTTC. This encodes CASSSAAVQETQYF.

About this clone: This sample also contains other DNA sequences that code for the same CDR3. V gene TRBV3-1 (or the pseudogene TRBV3-2) combines with J gene TRBJ1-4; no reliable D call. In germline, CDR1 is LGHDT, CDR2 YNNKEL (reference sequence). The CDR3 runs to 12 residues. With 3 bases removed from V and 4 bases from J, the gap between germline ends came to 3 bases. The chain's CDR3 is CASSHSNEKLFF. In DNA form, the CDR3 reads TGTGCCAGCAGCCATAGTAATGAAAAACTGTTTTTT.

The chain couples TRBV30 to TRBJ1-5, with D unresolved. Trimming removed 2 bases at V and 1 base at J, with 18 bases between. Germline V gene lookup returns CDR1 GTSNPN and CDR2 SVGIG (reference sequence). The CDR3 has 17 residues. The CDR3 DNA reads TGTGCCTGGAGTCCCAGTCGTAGTGTGACAAGCAATCAGCCCCAGCATTTT. Its translation: CAWSPSRSVTSNQPQHF.

The rearrangement uses TRBV18 and TRBJ1-1; 8 bases match TRBD1. The CDR3 consists of 15 residues. Per germline, CDR1 KGHSH and CDR2 LQKENI. V trimming: 5 bases; J trimming: 1 base; junction bases outside the gene matches: 6. For the CDR3, the DNA is TGTGCCAGCTCAACACAGACAGGGGCGAACACTGAAGCTTTCTTT. Translated, it gives CASSTQTGANTEAFF.

This sequence joins TRBV27 and TRBJ2-7; 10 bases match TRBD1. Germline CDR1 and CDR2: MNHEY and SMNVEV (reference sequence). V lost 1 base to trimming and J lost 7 bases; unmatched junction nucleotides: 13. CDR3 length equals 17 residues. CDR3 amino acids: CASSLYGQGVGDGEQYF. CDR3 coding DNA: TGTGCCAGCAGTTTATACGGACAGGGGGTGGGTGACGGGGAGCAGTACTTC.

The chain joins TRBV9 to TRBJ1-4; D ambiguous. The CDR3 has 15 residues. Germline V gene lookup returns CDR1 SGDLS and CDR2 YYNGEE. Trimming took 3 bases from V and 0 from J, leaving 9 bases between them. CDR3 amino acids: CASSASHTTNEKLFF. CDR3 coding DNA: TGTGCCAGCAGCGCTTCCCACACAACTAATGAAAAACTGTTTTTT.

Only one count was recorded for this clone. The chain combines TRBV6-4 with TRBJ1-5; 8 bases align to TRBD1. CDR1 is MRHNA and CDR2 is SNTAGT in the germline V gene. Unmatched junction bases numbered 14, after V lost 7 bases and J lost 0 bases. The CDR3 covers 18 residues. For the CDR3, the DNA is TGTGCCAGCATTCTACTACAGGGGGACCCCTATAGCAATCAGCCCCAGCATTTT. Encoded protein: CASILLQGDPYSNQPQHF.

The gene calls are TRBV4-1 and TRBJ1-4; 9 bases line up with TRBD1. The CDR3 extends over 16 amino acids. With 4 bases clipped from V and 5 bases from J, the junction kept 8 bases outside the gene matches. Germline lookup yields CDR1 MGHRA and CDR2 YSYEKL. The CDR3 sequence: CASSRDRVVENEKLFF. The CDR3 DNA reads TGCGCCAGCAGCCGGGACAGGGTGGTGGAAAATGAAAAACTGTTTTTT.

The chain joins TRBV10-3 to TRBJ2-3; 10 bases are shared with TRBD2. Germline V gene data show CDR1 as ENHRY and CDR2 as SYGVKD. CDR3 size: 17 residues. V lost 5 bases to trimming and J lost 0 bases; unmatched junction nucleotides: 8. The CDR3 DNA reads as TGTGCCATCAGTCCGCTAGCGGGGGTTCTGAGCACAGATACGCAGTATTTT. This translates into CAISPLAGVLSTDTQYF.

The V and J genes are TRBV5-1 and TRBJ1-1, with D tentatively TRBD1 (5 bases). The CDR3 extends over 13 amino acids. The V and J ends lost 1 base and 3 bases respectively, with 7 bases between them. The germline V gene encodes CDR1 SGHRS and CDR2 YFSETQ. CDR3 residues: CASSLLGDTEAFF. The CDR3 coding sequence is TGCGCCAGCAGCTTGTTAGGGGACACTGAAGCTTTCTTT.

This chain links TRBV7-9 with TRBJ2-7; TRBD1 matches at 9 bases. Per germline, CDR1 SEHNR and CDR2 FQNEAQ (reference sequence). With 2 bases clipped from V and 4 bases from J, the junction kept 12 bases outside the gene matches. This CDR3 spans 17 amino acids. CDR3 in amino acids: CASSLLKWGDREYEQYF. CDR3 nucleotides: TGTGCCAGCAGCTTATTAAAGTGGGGGGACAGGGAGTACGAGCAGTACTTC.

The chain carries TRBV7-9 and TRBJ1-1; a weak D match, TRBD1 (5 bases). Germline loops: CDR1 SEHNR, CDR2 FQNEAQ (reference sequence). The V and J ends lost 5 bases and 0 bases respectively, with 13 bases between them. The CDR3 runs to 15 residues. Here the CDR3 reads CASSKEQVMNTEAFF. CDR3 in DNA: TGTGCCAGCAGCAAAGAACAGGTAATGAACACTGAAGCTTTCTTT.

This chain links TRBV27 with TRBJ1-6; tentatively, D is TRBD1 (5 bases). From germline, CDR1 is MNHEY and CDR2 SMNVEV (reference sequence). The CDR3 has 14 amino acids. The germline V and J ends were trimmed by 6 bases and 7 bases, with 13 bases remaining between them. CDR3 sequence: CASRPQTANSPLHF. The CDR3 nucleotides read TGTGCCAGCAGGCCCCAGACAGCAAATTCACCCCTCCACTTT.

The V gene is TRBV13, the J gene TRBJ2-7; the match to TRBD2 covers 8 bases. This CDR3 is built from 14 residues. V was pared by 6 bases and J by 2 bases, with 6 bases of the junction left unmatched. The germline V gene encodes CDR1 PRHDT and CDR2 FYEKMQ (reference sequence). CDR3: CASRERGTAYEQYF. The CDR3 coding sequence is TGTGCCAGCAGGGAGCGGGGGACGGCCTACGAGCAGTACTTC.

The V call is TRBV7-6, the J call TRBJ2-1; D ambiguous. CDR3 length: 14 amino acids. V was clipped by 7 bases and J by 1 base, with 11 bases between them. CDR1 is SGHVS and CDR2 is FNYEAQ in the germline V gene. CDR3 coding DNA: TGTGCCAGCAAGGTAGCCGCTTCCTACAATGAGCAGTTCTTC. This codes for CASKVAASYNEQFF.